This T cell receptor beta chain was recorded in a study of T-cell memory formation after mild COVID-19. Details on this clonotype: What it binds is unknown.

5'RACE with constant-segment primers built TCRalpha and TCRbeta cDNA libraries with UMIs. From the 5' RACE reads, TCRdb called clonotypes with MiXCR, one entry per CDR3 protein. The sample gives 450,000 to 650,000 distinct CDR3 sequences, roughly 22% of which show up once; around 7.7% is in the top ten. Regarding the study as a whole: The finding that pre-infection memory included some responding clones suggested that cross-reactive memory joined.

V trimming: 0 bases; J trimming: 6 bases; junction bases outside the gene matches: 7. CDR1 and CDR2 from the germline V gene are MGHRA and YSYEKL. CDR3 length equals 15 residues. This chain links TRBV4-1 with TRBJ2-7; 8 bases line up with TRBD1. Material: PBMCs or a T cell subset sorted from them (not recorded which). The receptor was isolated from an adult woman who had mild COVID-19 (a few samples of this study predate the infection). Cell type and time point are not known. DNA for the CDR3: TGCGCCAGCAGCCAAGATCCAGGGGGCCTCGTCGAGCAGTACTTC. Protein: CASSQDPGGLVEQYF.